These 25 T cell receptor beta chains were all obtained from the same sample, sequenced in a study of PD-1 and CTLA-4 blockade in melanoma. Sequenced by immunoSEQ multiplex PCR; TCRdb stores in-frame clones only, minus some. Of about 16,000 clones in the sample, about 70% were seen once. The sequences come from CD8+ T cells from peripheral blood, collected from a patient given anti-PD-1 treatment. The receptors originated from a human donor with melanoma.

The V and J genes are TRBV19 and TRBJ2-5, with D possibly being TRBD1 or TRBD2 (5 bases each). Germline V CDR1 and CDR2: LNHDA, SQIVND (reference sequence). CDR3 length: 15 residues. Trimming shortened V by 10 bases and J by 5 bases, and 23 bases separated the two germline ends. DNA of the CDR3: TGTGCCACCAGTAGGTACCTCAGGGACGGGGAGACCCAGTACTTC. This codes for CATSRYLRDGETQYF.

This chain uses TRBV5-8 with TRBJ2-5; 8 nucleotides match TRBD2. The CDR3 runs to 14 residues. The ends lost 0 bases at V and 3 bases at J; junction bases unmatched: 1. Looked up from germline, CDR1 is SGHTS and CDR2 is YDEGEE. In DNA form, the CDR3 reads TGTGCCAGCAGCTTGGAACTAGCGGAAGAGACCCAGTACTTC. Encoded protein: CASSLELAEETQYF.

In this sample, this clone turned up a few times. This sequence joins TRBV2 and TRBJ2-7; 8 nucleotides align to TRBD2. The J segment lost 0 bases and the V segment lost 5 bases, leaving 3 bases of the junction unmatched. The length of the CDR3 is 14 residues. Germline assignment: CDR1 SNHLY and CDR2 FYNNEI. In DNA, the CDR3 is TGTGCCAGCAGTCGGGGGGGAAGCTCCTACGAGCAGTACTTC. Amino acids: CASSRGGSSYEQYF.

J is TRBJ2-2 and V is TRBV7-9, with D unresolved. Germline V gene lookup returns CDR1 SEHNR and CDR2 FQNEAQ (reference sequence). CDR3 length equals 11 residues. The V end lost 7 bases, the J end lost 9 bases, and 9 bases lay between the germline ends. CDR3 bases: TGTGCCAGCACCTCGGGCCGGGAGCTGTTTTTT. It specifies CASTSGRELFF. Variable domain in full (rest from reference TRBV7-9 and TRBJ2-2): DTGVSQNPRHKITKRGQNVTFRCDPISEHNRLYWYRQTLGQGPEFLTYFQNEAQLEKSRLLSDRFSAERPKGSFSTLEIQRTEQGDSAMYLCASTSGRELFFGEGSRLTVL.

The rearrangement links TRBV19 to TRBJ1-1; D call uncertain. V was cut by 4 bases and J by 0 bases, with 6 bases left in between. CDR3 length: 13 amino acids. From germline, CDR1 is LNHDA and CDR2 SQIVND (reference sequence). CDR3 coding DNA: TGTGCCAGTAGTAACAGCATGAACACTGAAGCTTTCTTT. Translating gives CASSNSMNTEAFF. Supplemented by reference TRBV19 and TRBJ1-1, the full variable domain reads DGGITQSPKYLFRKEGQNVTLSCEQNLNHDAMYWYRQDPGQGLRLIYYSQIVNDFQKGDIAEGYSVSREKKESFPLTVTSAQKNPTAFYLCASSNSMNTEAFFGQGTRLTVV.

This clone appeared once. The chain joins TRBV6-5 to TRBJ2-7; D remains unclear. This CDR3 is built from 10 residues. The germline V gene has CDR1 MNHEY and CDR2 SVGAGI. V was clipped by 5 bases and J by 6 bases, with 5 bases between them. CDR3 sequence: CASSRPEQYF. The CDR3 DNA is TGTGCCAGCAGTAGGCCCGAGCAGTACTTC.

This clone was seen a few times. The CDR3 nucleotides are TGTGCCAGCAGTGTGGTGGGGACGGACAATCAGCCCCAGCATTTT. Its protein product is CASSVVGTDNQPQHF. The gene calls are TRBV2 and TRBJ1-5; weak D call: TRBD1 (5 bases). The CDR3 is 15 residues long. Trimming cost V 4 bases and J 3 bases, with 13 bases left between them. Germline assignment: CDR1 SNHLY and CDR2 FYNNEI.

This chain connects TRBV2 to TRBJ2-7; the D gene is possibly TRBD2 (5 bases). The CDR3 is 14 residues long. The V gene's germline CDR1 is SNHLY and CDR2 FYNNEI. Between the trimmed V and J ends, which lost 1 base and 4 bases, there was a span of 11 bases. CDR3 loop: CASSEGRTEYEQYF. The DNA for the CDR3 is TGTGCCAGCAGTGAAGGGAGGACGGAATACGAGCAGTACTTC.

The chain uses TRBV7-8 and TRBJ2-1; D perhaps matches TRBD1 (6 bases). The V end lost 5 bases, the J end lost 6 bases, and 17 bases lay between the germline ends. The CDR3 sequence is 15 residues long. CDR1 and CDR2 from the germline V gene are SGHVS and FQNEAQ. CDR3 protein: CASSPTGRVFNEQFF. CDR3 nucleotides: TGTGCCAGCAGCCCGACAGGCAGGGTGTTCAATGAGCAGTTCTTC.

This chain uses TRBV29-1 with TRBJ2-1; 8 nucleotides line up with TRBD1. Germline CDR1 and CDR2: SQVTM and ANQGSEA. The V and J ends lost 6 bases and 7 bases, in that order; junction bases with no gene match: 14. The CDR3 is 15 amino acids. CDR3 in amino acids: CSVAPGQASMNEQFF. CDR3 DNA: TGCAGCGTAGCCCCGGGACAGGCGTCGATGAATGAGCAGTTCTTC.

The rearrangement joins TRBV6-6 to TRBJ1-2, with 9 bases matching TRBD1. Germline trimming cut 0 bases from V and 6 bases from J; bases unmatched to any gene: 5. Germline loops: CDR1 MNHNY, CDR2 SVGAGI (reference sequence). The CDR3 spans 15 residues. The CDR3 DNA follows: TGTGCCAGCAGTTACTCGGGACAGGGATATGATGGCTACACCTTC. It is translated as CASSYSGQGYDGYTF.

The chain's CDR3 is CASSEGLAIYSYNEQFF. The CDR3 DNA reads TGTGCCAGCAGTGAAGGTCTAGCGATCTACTCCTACAATGAGCAGTTCTTC. The chain carries TRBV2 and TRBJ2-1, with D possibly matching TRBD2 (6 bases). Trimming removed 1 base at V and 0 bases at J, with 13 bases between. The V gene's germline CDR1 is SNHLY and CDR2 FYNNEI. The CDR3 totals 17 residues.

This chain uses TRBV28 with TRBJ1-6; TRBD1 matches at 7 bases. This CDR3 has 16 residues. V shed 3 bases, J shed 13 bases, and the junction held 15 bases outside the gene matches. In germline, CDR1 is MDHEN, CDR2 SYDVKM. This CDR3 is CASSFAVDPRGLPLHF. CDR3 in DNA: TGTGCCAGCAGTTTTGCGGTGGATCCAAGGGGGCTGCCCCTCCACTTT.

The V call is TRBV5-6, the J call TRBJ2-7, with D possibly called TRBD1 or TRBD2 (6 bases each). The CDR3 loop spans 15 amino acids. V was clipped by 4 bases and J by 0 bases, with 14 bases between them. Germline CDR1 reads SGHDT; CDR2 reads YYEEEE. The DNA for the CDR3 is TGTGCCAGCAGCCTGGAGGGGGGTAGCTCCTACGAGCAGTACTTC. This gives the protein CASSLEGGSSYEQYF.

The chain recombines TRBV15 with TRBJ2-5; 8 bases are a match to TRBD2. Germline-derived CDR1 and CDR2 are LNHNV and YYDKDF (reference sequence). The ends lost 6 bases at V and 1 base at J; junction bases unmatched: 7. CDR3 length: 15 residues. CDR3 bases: TGTGCCACCAGTGGAGTCGGGACTAGCCAAGAGACCCAGTACTTC. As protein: CATSGVGTSQETQYF.

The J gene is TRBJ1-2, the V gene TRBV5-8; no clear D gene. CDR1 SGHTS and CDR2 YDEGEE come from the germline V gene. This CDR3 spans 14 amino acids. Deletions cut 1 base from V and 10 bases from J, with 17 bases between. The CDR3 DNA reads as TGTGCCAGCAGCTTGCTCAGGAGCCGTAGGGACTACACCTTC. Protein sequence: CASSLLRSRRDYTF.

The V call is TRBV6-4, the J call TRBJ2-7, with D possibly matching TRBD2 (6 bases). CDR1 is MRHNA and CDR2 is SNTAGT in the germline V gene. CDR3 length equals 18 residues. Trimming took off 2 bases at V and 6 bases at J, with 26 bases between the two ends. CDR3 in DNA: TGTGCCAGCAGTGACCCTCCCCGGCGCCGGACGGGGGTTGCCGAGCAGTACTTC. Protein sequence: CASSDPPRRRTGVAEQYF.

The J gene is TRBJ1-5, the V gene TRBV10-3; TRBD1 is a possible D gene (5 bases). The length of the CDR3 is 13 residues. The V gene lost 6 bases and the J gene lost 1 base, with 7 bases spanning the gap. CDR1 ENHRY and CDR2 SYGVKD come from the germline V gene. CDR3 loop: CAISGQSNQPQHF. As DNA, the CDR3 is TGTGCCATCAGCGGACAAAGCAATCAGCCCCAGCATTTT.

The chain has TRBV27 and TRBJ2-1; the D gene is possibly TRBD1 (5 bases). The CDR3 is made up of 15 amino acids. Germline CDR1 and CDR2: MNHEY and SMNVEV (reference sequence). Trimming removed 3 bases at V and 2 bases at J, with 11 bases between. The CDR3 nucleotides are TGTGCCAGCAGTTTCCAGGGTACCACCTACAATGAGCAGTTCTTC. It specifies CASSFQGTTYNEQFF.

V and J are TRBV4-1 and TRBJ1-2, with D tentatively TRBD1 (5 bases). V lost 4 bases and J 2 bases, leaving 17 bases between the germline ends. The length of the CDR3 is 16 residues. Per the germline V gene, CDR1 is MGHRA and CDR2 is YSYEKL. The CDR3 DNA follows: TGCGCCAGCAGCCGCGGGGCGGAATTAGAGAACTATGGCTACACCTTC. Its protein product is CASSRGAELENYGYTF.

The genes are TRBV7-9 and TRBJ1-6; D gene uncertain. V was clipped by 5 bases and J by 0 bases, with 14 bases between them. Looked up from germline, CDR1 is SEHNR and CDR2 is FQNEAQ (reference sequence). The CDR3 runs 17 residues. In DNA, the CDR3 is TGTGCCAGCAGCCCCGAGTGGGGAAGCTCCTATAATTCACCCCTCCACTTT. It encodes CASSPEWGSSYNSPLHF.

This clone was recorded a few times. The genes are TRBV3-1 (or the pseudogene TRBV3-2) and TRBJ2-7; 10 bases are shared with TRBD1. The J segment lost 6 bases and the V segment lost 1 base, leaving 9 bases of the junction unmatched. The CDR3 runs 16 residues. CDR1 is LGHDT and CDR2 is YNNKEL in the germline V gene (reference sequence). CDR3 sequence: CASSQGPGDRGGEQYF. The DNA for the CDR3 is TGTGCCAGCAGCCAAGGTCCAGGGGACAGGGGAGGCGAGCAGTACTTC.

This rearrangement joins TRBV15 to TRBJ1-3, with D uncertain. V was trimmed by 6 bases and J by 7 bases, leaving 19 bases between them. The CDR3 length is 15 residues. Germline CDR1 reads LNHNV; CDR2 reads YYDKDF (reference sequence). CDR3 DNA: TGTGCCACCAGTCCGGAGGCCGCCTCTATGAACACCATATATTTT. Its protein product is CATSPEAASMNTIYF.

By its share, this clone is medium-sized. CDR3 DNA: TGTGCCAGCAGCGTCTTGTTAGGGACAGGGGCCTACGAGCAGTACTTC. This encodes CASSVLLGTGAYEQYF. The chain joins TRBV7-9 to TRBJ2-7; TRBD1 matches at 10 bases. V was pared by 5 bases and J by 2 bases, with 9 bases of the junction left unmatched. The germline gives CDR1 SEHNR, CDR2 FQNEAQ (reference sequence). CDR3 length equals 16 residues.

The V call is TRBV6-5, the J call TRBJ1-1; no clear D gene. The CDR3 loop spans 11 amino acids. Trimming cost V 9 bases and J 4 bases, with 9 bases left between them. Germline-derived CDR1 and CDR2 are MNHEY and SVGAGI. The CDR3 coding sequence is TGTGCCAGTTGTTTGGGCACTGAAGCTTTCTTT. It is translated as CASCLGTEAFF.